This T cell receptor beta chain derives from a study of blood T cell repertoires in COVID-19. In the study overall: Spain, Italy and the United States supplied samples that represented acute and convalescent COVID-19. PBMCs, B-cell-depleted T cells, or T cells provided the cDNA or gDNA that made up the material.

Using immunoSEQ multiplex PCR, the repertoire was profiled, and TCRdb retains in-frame clones only, with some absent. This sample has around 15,000 clones, with more than 70% found just once. The trim removed 0 bases at V and 4 bases at J, leaving 5 bases unmatched. CDR1 is GTSNPN and CDR2 is SVGIG in the germline V gene (reference sequence). The CDR3 covers 14 residues. The material sequenced was peripheral blood. This receptor was obtained from a human donor in a cohort sampled during active COVID-19. The chain uses TRBV30 and TRBJ2-7, with 8 bases fitting TRBD2. CDR3 protein: CAWSVTSGTYEQYF. The CDR3 nucleotides are TGTGCCTGGAGTGTAACTAGCGGAACTTACGAGCAGTACTTC.